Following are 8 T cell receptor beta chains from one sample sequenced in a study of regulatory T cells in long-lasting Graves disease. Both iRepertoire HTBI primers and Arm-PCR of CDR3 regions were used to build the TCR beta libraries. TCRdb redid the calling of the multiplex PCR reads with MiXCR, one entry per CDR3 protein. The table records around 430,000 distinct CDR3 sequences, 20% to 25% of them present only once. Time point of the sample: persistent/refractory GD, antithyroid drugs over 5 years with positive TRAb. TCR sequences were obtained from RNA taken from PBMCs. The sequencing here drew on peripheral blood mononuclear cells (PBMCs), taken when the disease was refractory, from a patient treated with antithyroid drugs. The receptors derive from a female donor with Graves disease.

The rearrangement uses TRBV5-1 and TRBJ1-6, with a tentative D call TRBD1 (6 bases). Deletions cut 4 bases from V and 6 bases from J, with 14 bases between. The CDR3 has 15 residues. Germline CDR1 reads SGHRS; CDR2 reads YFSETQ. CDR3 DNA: TGCGCCAGCAGCGTCGGACAGACCCTTAATTCACCCCTCCACTTT. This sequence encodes CASSVGQTLNSPLHF.

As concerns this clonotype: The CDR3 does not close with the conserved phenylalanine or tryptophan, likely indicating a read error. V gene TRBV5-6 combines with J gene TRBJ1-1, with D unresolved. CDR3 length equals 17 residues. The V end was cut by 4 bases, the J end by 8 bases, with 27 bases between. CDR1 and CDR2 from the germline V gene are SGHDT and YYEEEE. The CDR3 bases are TGTGCCAGCAGCGCGGCTTCAGGACCGCTCGGGGTTCCCGAAGCTTTCCTT. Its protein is CASSAASGPLGVPEAFL.

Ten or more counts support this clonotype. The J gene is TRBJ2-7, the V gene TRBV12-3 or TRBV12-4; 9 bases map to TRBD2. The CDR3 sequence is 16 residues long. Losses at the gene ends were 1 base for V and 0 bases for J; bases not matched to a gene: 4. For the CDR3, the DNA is TGTGCCAGCAGTTTAGGGCTAGCGGGGAGCTCCTACGAGCAGTACTTC. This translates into CASSLGLAGSSYEQYF.

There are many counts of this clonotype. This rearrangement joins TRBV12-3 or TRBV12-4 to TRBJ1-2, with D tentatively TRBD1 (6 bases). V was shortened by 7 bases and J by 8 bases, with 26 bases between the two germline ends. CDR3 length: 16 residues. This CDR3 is CASTQSGGRRSGGYTF. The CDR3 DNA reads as TGTGCCAGCACTCAATCGGGGGGGCGAAGATCTGGAGGCTACACCTTC.

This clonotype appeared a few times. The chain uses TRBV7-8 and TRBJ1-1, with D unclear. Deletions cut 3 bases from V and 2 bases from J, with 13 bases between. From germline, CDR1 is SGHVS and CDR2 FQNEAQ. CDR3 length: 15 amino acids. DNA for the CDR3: TGTGCCAGCAGCTTTTACCCTGAATTAAACACTGAAGCTTTCTTT. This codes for CASSFYPELNTEAFF.

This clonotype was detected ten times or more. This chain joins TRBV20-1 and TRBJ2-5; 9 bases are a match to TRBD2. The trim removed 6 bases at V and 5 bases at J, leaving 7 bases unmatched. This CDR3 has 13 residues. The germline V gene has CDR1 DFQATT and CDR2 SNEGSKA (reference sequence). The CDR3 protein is CSASGLAWETQYF. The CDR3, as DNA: TGCAGTGCCTCAGGACTAGCGTGGGAGACCCAGTACTTC.

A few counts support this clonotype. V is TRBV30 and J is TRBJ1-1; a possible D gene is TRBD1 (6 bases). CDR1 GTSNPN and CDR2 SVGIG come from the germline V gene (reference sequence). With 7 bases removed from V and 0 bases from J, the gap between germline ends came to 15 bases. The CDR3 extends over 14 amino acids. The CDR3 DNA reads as TGTGCCTCCGACCCTGGACAGTTGAACACTGAAGCTTTCTTT. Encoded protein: CASDPGQLNTEAFF. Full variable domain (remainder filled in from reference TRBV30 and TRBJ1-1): SQTIHQWPATLVQPVGSPLSLECTVEGTSNPNLYWYRQAAGRGLQLLFYSVGIGQISSEVPQNLSASRPQDRQFILSSKKLLLSDSGFYLCASDPGQLNTEAFFGQGTRLTVV.

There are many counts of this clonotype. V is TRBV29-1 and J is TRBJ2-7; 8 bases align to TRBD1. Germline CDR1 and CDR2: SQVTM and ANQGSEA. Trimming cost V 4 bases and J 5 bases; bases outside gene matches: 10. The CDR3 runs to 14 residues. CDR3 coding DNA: TGCAGCGTTGCAGGGGGCGCTTTATTGAACGAGCAGTACTTC. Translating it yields CSVAGGALLNEQYF.